Below, 8 T cell receptor beta chains from the same sample are listed, as sequenced in a study of T cell changes during pregnancy in multiple sclerosis. Generated by immunoSEQ multiplex PCR, the TCRdb table keeps only in-frame clones and is missing some. The data hold about 40,000 clones, with about 92% observed a single time. The starting material was CD4+ T cells from peripheral blood mononuclear cells, obtained in the third trimester of pregnancy. The receptors derive from a female donor with multiple sclerosis, enrolled in a pregnancy study.

The V gene is TRBV7-9, the J gene TRBJ1-1; possible D gene TRBD1, 5 bases. CDR1 SEHNR and CDR2 FQNEAQ come from the germline V gene (reference sequence). Trimming pared 3 bases from V and 6 bases from J, leaving 14 bases between. The CDR3 contains 14 residues. The CDR3 protein is CASSFAGLDAEAFF. CDR3 DNA sequence: TGTGCCAGCAGCTTCGCGGGGCTCGACGCTGAAGCTTTCTTT.

The rearrangement links TRBV6-1 to TRBJ2-1; 9 nucleotides align to TRBD2. Per the germline V gene, CDR1 is MNHNS and CDR2 is SASEGT. The CDR3 sequence is 15 residues long. The V and J ends lost 4 bases and 3 bases, in that order; junction bases with no gene match: 4. The DNA of the CDR3 is TGTGCCAGCAGTGGCGGTAGCGGGGGCTACAATGAGCAGTTCTTC. Protein: CASSGGSGGYNEQFF.

This clone has only one observation. CDR3 residues: CASSRSGNGYEQYF. The CDR3 DNA is TGTGCCAGCTCAAGGTCAGGGAATGGCTACGAGCAGTACTTC. V and J are TRBV28 and TRBJ2-7, with TRBD1 as a possible D gene (5 bases). The ends were cut back, 8 bases at V and 3 bases at J, with 17 bases in the middle. Per the germline V gene, CDR1 is MDHEN and CDR2 is SYDVKM. CDR3 length equals 14 residues.

The chain joins TRBV11-2 to TRBJ1-2; a weak D match, TRBD1 (5 bases). Germline V gives CDR1 SGHAT, CDR2 FQNNGV. The CDR3 consists of 13 residues. Trimming stripped 3 bases from V and 2 bases from J, with 7 bases between. CDR3 nucleotides: TGTGCCAGCAGCTTGGGGGGAAACTATGGCTACACCTTC. Translation gives CASSLGGNYGYTF.

V is TRBV4-1 and J is TRBJ2-5; D is unclear. Germline lookup yields CDR1 MGHRA and CDR2 YSYEKL. The CDR3 runs 16 residues. V lost 1 base to trimming and J lost 2 bases, with 14 bases between them. The CDR3 loop is CASSQGAATLQETQYF. The DNA for the CDR3 is TGCGCCAGCAGCCAAGGTGCGGCCACCCTTCAAGAGACCCAGTACTTC.

The chain recombines TRBV27 with TRBJ2-3, with 7 positions matching TRBD2. V dropped 6 bases and J dropped 3; count of bases not matched to a gene: 9. The CDR3 has 15 residues. Germline V gene lookup returns CDR1 MNHEY and CDR2 SMNVEV (reference sequence). The CDR3 coding sequence is TGTGCCAGCAGCCCCTCCGGGACTATAACAGATACGCAGTATTTT. It translates to CASSPSGTITDTQYF.

V gene TRBV11-2 combines with J gene TRBJ2-1; 10 nucleotides agree with TRBD2. V gave up 4 bases and J gave up 4 bases; unmatched junction bases: 1. The CDR3 length is 14 residues. Germline values: CDR1 SGHAT, CDR2 FQNNGV. CDR3 DNA: TGTGCCAGCAGCTCACTAGCGGGGTACAATGAGCAGTTCTTC. It specifies CASSSLAGYNEQFF.

This chain joins TRBV5-5 and TRBJ2-3, with TRBD2 matching over 10 bases. V lost 4 bases, J lost 4 bases, and 15 bases stayed unmatched. The germline V gene has CDR1 SGHKS and CDR2 YYEKEE (reference sequence). The CDR3 has 18 amino acids. The CDR3 loop reads CASSTLRGSGRAPDTQYF. CDR3 in DNA: TGTGCCAGCAGCACCCTCAGGGGCAGCGGGAGGGCCCCAGATACGCAGTATTTT.